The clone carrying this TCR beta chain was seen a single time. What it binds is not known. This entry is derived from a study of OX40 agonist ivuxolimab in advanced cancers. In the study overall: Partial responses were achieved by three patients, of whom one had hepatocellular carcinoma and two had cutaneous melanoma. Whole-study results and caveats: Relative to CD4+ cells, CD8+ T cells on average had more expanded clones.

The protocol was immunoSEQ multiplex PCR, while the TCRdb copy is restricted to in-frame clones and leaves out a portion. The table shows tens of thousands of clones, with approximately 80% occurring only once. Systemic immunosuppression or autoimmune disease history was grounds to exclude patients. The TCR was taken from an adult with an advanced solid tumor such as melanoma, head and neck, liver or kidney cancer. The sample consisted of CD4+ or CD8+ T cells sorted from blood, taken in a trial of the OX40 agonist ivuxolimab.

The CDR3 loop is CASSIAGRRPYEQYF. Here the CDR3 DNA reads TGTGCCAGTAGTATAGCGGGCAGGCGCCCCTACGAGCAGTACTTC. The rearrangement uses TRBV19 and TRBJ2-7; the D is unclear. V lost 1 base and J 2 bases, leaving 12 bases between the germline ends. Germline V gives CDR1 LNHDA, CDR2 SQIVND (reference sequence). The CDR3 is 15 residues long.